This T cell receptor (beta chain) stems from a study of beta chain features in type 1 diabetes. Expressed TCRB transcripts were sequenced, since all the RNA that had been isolated was reverse transcribed. Some clones are missing from TCRdb's copy, which holds only in-frame ones; the method was immunoSEQ multiplex PCR. In the table there are roughly 15,000 clones, roughly 76% of which are singletons. CDR1 SQVTM and CDR2 ANQGSEA come from the germline V gene. This CDR3 has 13 amino acids. With 7 bases clipped from V and 1 base from J, the junction kept 6 bases outside the gene matches. CD45RO/CCR7/CD25/CD127/CD95/CD27 separated CD4+ naive, central memory, regulatory and stem cell-like memory cells by sorting. Each sorted population was over 95% pure. This clone has more than one count but fewer than ten. Its antigen is as yet unknown. Study results and limitations: The analysis here could not establish whether HLA type shapes TCRB rearrangement. In every one of the four CD4+ subsets, TCRB CDR3s were moderately but significantly shorter in Type 1 diabetes patients. A greater similarity of naive, central memory and Treg TCRB repertoires was seen among patients than among healthy donors.

The sequencing sample was made of stem cell memory CD4+ T cells from blood. The chain has TRBV29-1 and TRBJ2-5, with 7 bases fitting TRBD1. The receptor was derived from a woman aged 18-35 years with type 1 diabetes. CDR3 coding DNA: TGCAGCGCCCTGGGACAGACCCAAGAGACCCAGTACTTC. This gives the protein CSALGQTQETQYF.